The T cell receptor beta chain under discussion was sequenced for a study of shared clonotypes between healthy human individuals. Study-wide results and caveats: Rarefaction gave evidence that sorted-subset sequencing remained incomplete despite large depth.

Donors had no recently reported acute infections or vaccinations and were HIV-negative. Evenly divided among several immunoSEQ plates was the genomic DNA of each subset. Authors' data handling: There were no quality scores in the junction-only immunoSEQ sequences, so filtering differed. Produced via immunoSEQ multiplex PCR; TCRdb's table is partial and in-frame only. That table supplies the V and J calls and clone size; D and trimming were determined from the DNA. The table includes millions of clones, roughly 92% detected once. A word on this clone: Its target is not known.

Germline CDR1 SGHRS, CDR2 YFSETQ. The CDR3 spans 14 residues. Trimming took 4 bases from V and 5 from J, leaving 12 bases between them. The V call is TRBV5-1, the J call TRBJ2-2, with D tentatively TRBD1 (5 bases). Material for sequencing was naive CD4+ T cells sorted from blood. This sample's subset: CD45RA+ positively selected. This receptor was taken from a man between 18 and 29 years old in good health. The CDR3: CASSLRQKTGELFF. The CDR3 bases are TGCGCCAGCAGCCTAAGACAGAAGACCGGGGAGCTGTTTTTT. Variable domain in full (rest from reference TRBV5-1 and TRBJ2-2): KAGVTQTPRYLIKTRGQQVTLSCSPISGHRSVSWYQQTPGQGLQFLFEYFSETQRNKGNFPGRFSGRQFSNSRSEMNVSTLELGDSALYLCASSLRQKTGELFFGEGSRLTVL.